This T cell receptor beta chain comes out of a study of identical twins. General study findings and limits: Model-predicted out-of-frame TCR alpha sharing fell below observed values in monozygotic twins. Insertions ran lower in abundant cord blood beta clonotypes, though not in memory repertoires. Invariant T cells like MAIT and iNKT could partly confound the zero-insertion analyses.

This clonotype was detected only a few times. What it binds is unknown. Through template switching, a universal primer site was introduced, and the cDNA contained unique molecular identifiers. TCRdb reprocessed the 5' RACE reads with MiXCR, giving one entry per CDR3 protein. Of just over 450,000 distinct CDR3 sequences in the sample, about 14% are singletons; the top ten hold around 0.57%. The CDR3 consists of 18 residues. J gave up 3 bases and V 4 bases, and 14 bases lay outside the gene matches. From germline, CDR1 is SGHAT and CDR2 FQNNGV. This same sample was also taken into another study, of yellow fever vaccine responses in identical twins.

The chain links TRBV11-2 to TRBJ2-3, with TRBD2 matching over 9 bases. The sequencing sample was made of CD4+ T cells sorted from blood. This TCR was recovered from a woman between 18 and 30 years old in good health. This CDR3 is CASSSQIWASGTTDTQYF. The DNA for the CDR3 is TGTGCCAGCAGCTCCCAAATTTGGGCTAGCGGGACGACAGATACGCAGTATTTT.